This TCR beta chain was sequenced in a study of blood T cell repertoires in COVID-19. As for the study in general: Samples came from the United States, Italy and Spain, spanning acute and convalescent COVID-19. T cells, B-cell-depleted T cells, or PBMCs supplied cDNA or gDNA.

Trimming pared 2 bases from V and 5 bases from J, leaving 12 bases between. CDR1 and CDR2 (germline): SGHRS, YFSETQ. CDR3 length equals 14 residues. Per the authors' pipeline: Nucleated cell number was recorded as an estimate derived from reference gene primer amplification. Sequencing was performed with immunoSEQ multiplex PCR; in TCRdb, only in-frame clones are kept and a portion is missing. The DNA was the basis for D and trimming; V, J and clone size are from that table. The sample includes about 140,000 clones, 70% to 80% of them seen just once. What was sequenced was peripheral blood. This receptor was obtained from a woman older than 75 with active or convalescent COVID-19. The chain combines TRBV5-1 with TRBJ2-3; perhaps TRBD1 as D (6 bases). CDR3 amino acids: CASSFNRDIDTQYF. CDR3 coding DNA: TGCGCCAGCAGCTTTAACAGGGATATAGATACGCAGTATTTT.